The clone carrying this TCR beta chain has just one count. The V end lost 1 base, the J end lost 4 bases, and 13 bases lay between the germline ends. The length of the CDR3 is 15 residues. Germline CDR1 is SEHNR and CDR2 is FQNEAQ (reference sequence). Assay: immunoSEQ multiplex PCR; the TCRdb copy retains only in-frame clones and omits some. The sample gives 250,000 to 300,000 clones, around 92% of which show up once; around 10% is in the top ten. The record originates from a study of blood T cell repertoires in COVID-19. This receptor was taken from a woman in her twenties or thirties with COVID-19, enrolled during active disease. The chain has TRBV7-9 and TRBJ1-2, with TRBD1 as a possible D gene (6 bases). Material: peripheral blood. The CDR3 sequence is CASSLDLPGAYGYTF. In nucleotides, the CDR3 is TGTGCCAGCAGCTTAGACCTCCCAGGGGCCTATGGCTACACCTTC.